Below are 17 T cell receptor beta chains sequenced from a single sample in a study of blood T cell repertoires in COVID-19. Sequenced by immunoSEQ multiplex PCR; TCRdb stores in-frame clones only, minus some. The table shows about 140,000 clones, with around 87% occurring only once. Sequencing used peripheral blood. These receptors all come from a woman between 45 and 60 years old with active or convalescent COVID-19.

V and J are TRBV30 and TRBJ2-1; the D gene is possibly TRBD2 (6 bases). Germline V gene sequence: CDR1 GTSNPN, CDR2 SVGIG (reference sequence). Trimming left V 3 bases short and J 10 bases short, with 13 bases between. The CDR3 is made up of 12 amino acids. The CDR3 DNA reads TGTGCCTGGAGCGATGGACTAATCGAGCAGTTCTTC. Translation: CAWSDGLIEQFF.

The chain links TRBV6-5 to TRBJ2-1; 11 positions match TRBD2. The CDR3 is 12 amino acids. Germline V gene sequence: CDR1 MNHEY, CDR2 SVGAGI. Here the CDR3 reads CSSGRAENEQFF. Written as DNA, the CDR3 is TGTAGTAGCGGGAGGGCCGAGAATGAGCAGTTCTTC.

This clone turned up a few times. Other DNA sequences in the sample encode the same CDR3. The chain uses TRBV2 and TRBJ1-2; D is perhaps TRBD1 (5 bases). CDR1 is SNHLY and CDR2 is FYNNEI in the germline V gene. The CDR3 loop spans 12 amino acids. V dropped 4 bases and J dropped 2 bases, with 5 bases sitting between them. The CDR3 region is CASSGQNYGYTF. The CDR3 coding sequence is TGTGCCAGCAGTGGACAGAACTATGGCTACACCTTC.

The rearrangement links TRBV28 to TRBJ2-5, with D possibly being TRBD2 (6 bases). There are 13 residues in the CDR3. Trimming pared 4 bases from V and 8 bases from J, leaving 14 bases between. Germline CDR1 is MDHEN and CDR2 is SYDVKM. Here the CDR3 reads CASSSGLHVTQYF. For the CDR3, the DNA is TGTGCCAGCAGTTCTGGACTACATGTAACCCAGTACTTC.

The chain is built from TRBV6-5 and TRBJ1-1, with 11 bases that match TRBD1. Germline V gene lookup returns CDR1 MNHEY and CDR2 SVGAGI. This CDR3 region has 14 residues. After removal of 6 bases from V and 4 bases from J, the junction contained 4 bases not matched to a gene. In DNA, the CDR3 is TGTGCCAGCAGATCAGGGACAGGGGGCACTGAAGCTTTCTTT. Encoded protein: CASRSGTGGTEAFF.

In the case of this clone: This same CDR3 is encoded by further DNA sequences in the sample. The chain joins TRBV20-1 to TRBJ1-2; 7 bases map to TRBD1. The CDR3 sequence is 11 residues long. Germline assignment: CDR1 DFQATT and CDR2 SNEGSKA (reference sequence). J gave up 7 bases and V 6 bases, and 5 bases lay outside the gene matches. The CDR3 protein is CSATTGVGYTF. The CDR3, as DNA: TGCAGTGCGACCACAGGGGTTGGCTACACCTTC.

This clone was counted a few times. The genes are TRBV5-1 and TRBJ2-5; 9 bases are shared with TRBD1. Per germline, CDR1 SGHRS and CDR2 YFSETQ. With V trimmed by 2 bases and J by 4 bases, 6 bases remained unmatched. CDR3 length equals 15 residues. The CDR3 DNA reads TGCGCCAGCAGCTTAGGACAGGGGAGGGGAGAGACCCAGTACTTC. It specifies CASSLGQGRGETQYF.

CDR3 coding DNA: TGTGCCAGTTCTCTCATGGGGAGCTCCTACAATGAGCAGTTCTTC. This gives the protein CASSLMGSSYNEQFF. The gene calls are TRBV19 and TRBJ2-1; D is perhaps TRBD2 (5 bases). Per germline, CDR1 LNHDA and CDR2 SQIVND (reference sequence). The ends were cut back, 8 bases at V and 0 bases at J, with 14 bases in the middle. CDR3 size: 15 residues.

V is TRBV30 and J is TRBJ2-7, with TRBD1 identical over 7 bases. The junction had 9 bases not matched to a gene; V was cut back by 4 bases and J by 3 bases. This CDR3 contains 14 residues. Germline CDR1 GTSNPN, CDR2 SVGIG (reference sequence). CDR3 DNA: TGTGCCTGGACCCCCCTCGACAGGGTCTACGAGCAGTACTTC. Its translation is CAWTPLDRVYEQYF.

The chain links TRBV6-4 to TRBJ2-1, with TRBD2 identical over 8 bases. This CDR3 contains 14 residues. The junction had 6 bases not matched to a gene; V was cut back by 5 bases and J by 6 bases. From germline, CDR1 is MRHNA and CDR2 SNTAGT. The CDR3 region has the DNA TGTGCCAGCAGTTTCGCGGGAGGTACCAATGAGCAGTTCTTC. Its protein is CASSFAGGTNEQFF.

The rearrangement joins TRBV20-1 to TRBJ1-5; TRBD1 agrees at 7 bases. Trimming took 3 bases from V and 6 from J; bases not matched to a gene: 5. This CDR3 has 13 residues. Germline values: CDR1 DFQATT, CDR2 SNEGSKA (reference sequence). CDR3 DNA sequence: TGCAGTGCTAGTCGGGGACAGAGTCAGCCCCAGCATTTT. It translates to CSASRGQSQPQHF.

CDR3 sequence: CASSEAWQSAGDTQYF. The CDR3, as DNA: TGTGCCAGCAGTGAAGCGTGGCAGAGTGCGGGCGATACGCAGTATTTT. The chain links TRBV2 to TRBJ2-3; tentative D call: TRBD2 (5 bases). The CDR3 runs 16 residues. In germline, CDR1 is SNHLY, CDR2 FYNNEI. Trimming left V 0 bases short and J 6 bases short, with 16 bases between.

The rearrangement links TRBV6-5 to TRBJ1-1; 7 positions match TRBD1. Germline V CDR1 and CDR2: MNHEY, SVGAGI. The V gene end was trimmed by 11 bases and the J gene end by 3 bases; junction bases not matched to a gene: 12. The CDR3 runs 14 residues. The CDR3, as DNA: TGTGCCGTCCATACCCAGGGGGGCGACACTGAAGCTTTCTTT. As protein: CAVHTQGGDTEAFF.

The V call is TRBV19, the J call TRBJ1-5; D remains ambiguous. V gave up 6 bases and J gave up 4 bases, with 13 bases separating them. Germline V lookup: CDR1 LNHDA, CDR2 SQIVND (reference sequence). This CDR3 comprises 14 residues. Written as DNA, the CDR3 is TGTGCCAGTAGAGGAGGGATTGGTAATCAGCCCCAGCATTTT. Translated: CASRGGIGNQPQHF.

The chain joins TRBV18 to TRBJ1-1; D gene ambiguous. Trimming removed 3 bases from V and 0 bases from J, with 2 bases in between. Looked up from germline, CDR1 is KGHSH and CDR2 is LQKENI. The CDR3 consists of 12 residues. For the CDR3, the DNA is TGTGCCAGCTCACCCATGAACACTGAAGCTTTCTTT. Its protein product is CASSPMNTEAFF.

The chain carries TRBV7-9 and TRBJ1-1; 12 bases align to TRBD1. Losses at the gene ends were 7 bases for V and 5 bases for J; bases not matched to a gene: 11. The CDR3 extends over 16 amino acids. Germline CDR1 is SEHNR and CDR2 is FQNEAQ (reference sequence). The CDR3 loop is CASTSIWDRGLTEAFF. The CDR3 bases are TGTGCCAGCACCTCTATATGGGACAGGGGGCTGACTGAAGCTTTCTTT.

The V call is TRBV2, the J call TRBJ2-1; 14 positions match TRBD2. V lost 6 bases to trimming and J lost 0 bases; unmatched junction nucleotides: 10. Looked up from germline, CDR1 is SNHLY and CDR2 is FYNNEI. This CDR3 has 19 residues. For the CDR3, the DNA is TGTGCCAGCAGCTGGCAGGGACTAGCGGGGGTGAGCTCCTACAATGAGCAGTTCTTC. It yields the protein CASSWQGLAGVSSYNEQFF.